The present T cell receptor (beta chain) was sequenced within a study of beta chain features in type 1 diabetes. Notes on the study in general: TCRB CDR3s were moderately but significantly shorter in Type 1 diabetes patients in all four CD4+ subsets. Cells with high TCR expression could be over-represented by cDNA sequencing.

Expressed TCRB transcripts were sequenced because the entire RNA isolate underwent reverse transcription. The method was immunoSEQ multiplex PCR; TCRdb's version includes in-frame clones alone and lacks a portion of them. The sample consists of some 290,000 clones, approximately 14% of them appearing once. This clone was counted between two and nine times. Its antigen is unknown. Sequenced: naive CD4+ T cells from blood. The TCR was taken from a man aged 25-45 years with type 1 diabetes.

CDR3 region: CASSVRIGELFF. The CDR3 DNA reads TGTGCCAGCAGCGTTCGTATCGGGGAGCTGTTTTTT. The chain couples TRBV9 to TRBJ2-2; D ambiguous. The CDR3 length is 12 residues. V lost 2 bases and J lost 7, with 6 bases in between. In germline, CDR1 is SGDLS, CDR2 YYNGEE.